The 22 T cell receptor beta chains presented below share a single source sample, sequenced in a study of blood T cell repertoires in COVID-19. Using immunoSEQ multiplex PCR, the repertoire was profiled, and TCRdb retains in-frame clones only, with some absent. The table records about 310,000 clones, about nine tenths of them present only once. The sample consisted of PBMCs or T cells enriched from blood (not recorded which). The receptors were gathered from a man aged 55 to 70 who had recovered from COVID-19.

V usage is TRBV5-1 and J usage is TRBJ2-2; 7 positions match TRBD2. Germline CDR1 SGHRS, CDR2 YFSETQ. The V segment lost 1 base and the J segment 5 bases; nucleotides outside the gene matches: 5. CDR3 length: 15 residues. The CDR3 protein is CASSLSRGGTGELFF. CDR3 nucleotide sequence: TGCGCCAGCAGCTTGAGCCGGGGAGGGACCGGGGAGCTGTTTTTT.

The chain employs TRBV28 and TRBJ2-6; 9 bases align to TRBD1. Germline V CDR1 and CDR2: MDHEN, SYDVKM. V was clipped by 3 bases and J by 4 bases; unmatched bases: 16. This CDR3 is 20 amino acids long. CDR3 in DNA: TGTGCCAGCAGTTTCGGTTGGGTCGGGACAGGGCGACCGGGGGCCAACGTCCTGACTTTC. Amino acids: CASSFGWVGTGRPGANVLTF.

The genes are TRBV5-1 and TRBJ2-1, with TRBD2 matching over 8 bases. Trimming took 2 bases from V and 7 from J; bases not matched to a gene: 11. CDR3 size: 16 residues. Per the germline V gene, CDR1 is SGHRS and CDR2 is YFSETQ. CDR3 protein: CASSFRIREGLNEQFF. The CDR3, as DNA: TGCGCCAGCAGCTTTAGGATACGGGAGGGCCTAAATGAGCAGTTCTTC.

The V call is TRBV27, the J call TRBJ2-2; TRBD2 might be the D (6 bases). V was shortened by 2 bases and J by 5 bases, with 15 bases between the two germline ends. Germline CDR1 is MNHEY and CDR2 is SMNVEV (reference sequence). CDR3 length: 16 amino acids. CDR3 in DNA: TGTGCCAGCAGTTTAAGGCTGGGGACTCTAACCGGGGAGCTGTTTTTT. Protein: CASSLRLGTLTGELFF.

The chain carries TRBV3-1 (or the pseudogene TRBV3-2) and TRBJ2-5; 14 nucleotides align to TRBD2. The V and J ends lost 4 bases and 5 bases, in that order; junction bases with no gene match: 6. The CDR3 runs to 16 residues. Looked up from germline, CDR1 is LGHDT and CDR2 is YNNKEL (reference sequence). The DNA of the CDR3 is TGTGCCAGCAGCCGAGGACTAGCGGGAGGTTTGGAGACCCAGTACTTC. Encoded protein: CASSRGLAGGLETQYF.

This clone was counted only a few times. The chain combines TRBV13 with TRBJ2-1; 8 bases match TRBD2. The CDR3 extends over 15 amino acids. CDR1 PRHDT and CDR2 FYEKMQ come from the germline V gene (reference sequence). With 3 bases clipped from V and 6 bases from J, the junction kept 7 bases outside the gene matches. CDR3 sequence: CASSFWTSSGNEQFF. In DNA form, the CDR3 reads TGTGCCAGCAGCTTCTGGACTAGCTCGGGCAATGAGCAGTTCTTC. Together with reference TRBV13 and TRBJ2-1, the CDR3 gives the full variable domain: AAGVIQSPRHLIKEKRETATLKCYPIPRHDTVYWYQQGPGQDPQFLISFYEKMQSDKGSIPDRFSAQQFSDYHSELNMSSLELGDSALYFCASSFWTSSGNEQFFGPGTRLTVL.

This chain connects TRBV6-5 to TRBJ1-6; 7 bases are shared with TRBD1. V shed 8 bases and J 3 bases; nucleotides not matched to a gene: 4. CDR1 is MNHEY and CDR2 is SVGAGI in the germline V gene. The CDR3 loop spans 14 amino acids. The CDR3 DNA follows: TGTGCCAGCCAATCAGGGGGCTATAATTCACCCCTCCACTTT. Protein product: CASQSGGYNSPLHF.

The chain employs TRBV12-1 and TRBJ2-7; the D call TRBD2 from the table was never checked on the DNA. TRBV12-1 represents a pseudogene. The CDR3 totals 15 residues. The chain's CDR3 is CASSPWSGTSYEQYF. The CDR3 bases are TGTGCCAGCAGCCCCTGGAGCGGGACCTCCTACGAGCAGTACTTC.

V is TRBV2 and J is TRBJ2-2, with D maybe TRBD2 (5 bases). The V end lost 0 bases, the J end lost 2 bases, and 16 bases lay between the germline ends. Germline CDR1 reads SNHLY; CDR2 reads FYNNEI. This CDR3 region has 18 residues. The CDR3 loop reads CASSEAERTWDNTGELFF. The CDR3 coding sequence is TGTGCCAGCAGTGAAGCAGAGCGGACGTGGGATAACACCGGGGAGCTGTTTTTT.

This clone was counted a few times. The chain links TRBV19 to TRBJ1-5; 8 bases fit TRBD1. CDR1 and CDR2 (germline): LNHDA, SQIVND (reference sequence). Unmatched junction bases numbered 8, after V lost 4 bases and J lost 0 bases. CDR3 size: 17 residues. CDR3 bases: TGTGCCAGTAGTAATTTCAGGGGGCAGGCTAGCAATCAGCCCCAGCATTTT. It codes for CASSNFRGQASNQPQHF. The full variable domain, rest sourced from reference TRBV19 and TRBJ1-5, is DGGITQSPKYLFRKEGQNVTLSCEQNLNHDAMYWYRQDPGQGLRLIYYSQIVNDFQKGDIAEGYSVSREKKESFPLTVTSAQKNPTAFYLCASSNFRGQASNQPQHFGDGTRLSIL.

The V and J genes are TRBV7-2 and TRBJ2-7, with TRBD1 as a possible D gene (8 bases). The V gene's germline CDR1 is SGHTA and CDR2 FQGNSA. The CDR3 covers 14 residues. The ends were cut back, 5 bases at V and 3 bases at J, with 14 bases in the middle. The CDR3 loop reads CASSPQGGIYEQYF. The DNA of the CDR3 is TGTGCCAGCAGCCCACAGGGGGGGATCTACGAGCAGTACTTC.

V and J are TRBV10-1 and TRBJ2-3; 8 nucleotides line up with TRBD1. The junction had 5 bases not matched to a gene; V was cut back by 1 base and J by 5 bases. Germline CDR1 reads WNHNN; CDR2 reads SYGVQD (reference sequence). CDR3 length equals 15 residues. The CDR3 coding sequence is TGCGCCAGCAGTGAGTTAGGACAGGGCGGAGATACGCAGTATTTT. Translation: CASSELGQGGDTQYF.

The chain links TRBV10-1 to TRBJ2-5, with TRBD2 matching 12 bases. V lost 6 bases to trimming and J lost 1 base; unmatched junction nucleotides: 6. Germline CDR1 WNHNN, CDR2 SYGVQD (reference sequence). CDR3 length: 16 amino acids. The CDR3 region is CASSSGLAGLQETQYF. The CDR3 nucleotides are TGCGCCAGCAGCTCTGGACTAGCGGGACTCCAAGAGACCCAGTACTTC.

The rearrangement links TRBV9 to TRBJ2-2; TRBD2 might be the D (6 bases). This CDR3 contains 14 residues. The germline gives CDR1 SGDLS, CDR2 YYNGEE. V was pared by 2 bases and J by 7 bases, with 12 bases between. The CDR3 bases are TGTGCCAGCAGCGTTCCGGGACTCAGCGGGGAGCTGTTTTTT. This translates into CASSVPGLSGELFF.

The gene calls are TRBV5-4 and TRBJ2-5; 8 nucleotides line up with TRBD2. Germline CDR1 is SGHNT and CDR2 is YYREEE (reference sequence). There are 15 residues in the CDR3. V lost 7 bases, J lost 3 bases, and 11 bases stayed unmatched. CDR3 bases: TGTGCCAGCCGCGACGGGAGGGCCGGGAAAGAGACCCAGTACTTC. Its protein product is CASRDGRAGKETQYF.

This clone came up once. The chain joins TRBV21-1 to TRBJ2-5; the table's D call of TRBD1 was not tested on the DNA. TRBV21-1 is listed as a pseudogene. The CDR3 extends over 15 amino acids. The CDR3 sequence: CASSNETGDQETQYF. CDR3 coding DNA: TGTGCCAGCAGCAATGAGACAGGGGATCAAGAGACCCAGTACTTC.

V is TRBV30 and J is TRBJ2-1, with D unresolved. This CDR3 has 12 residues. Trimming left V 2 bases short and J 3 bases short, with 5 bases between. Germline CDR1 GTSNPN, CDR2 SVGIG (reference sequence). CDR3 nucleotides: TGTGCCTGGAGTTCCCACTACAATGAGCAGTTCTTC. It specifies CAWSSHYNEQFF.

With respect to this clone: The sample carries other DNA sequences with the same CDR3. The rearrangement links TRBV3-1 (or the pseudogene TRBV3-2) to TRBJ1-5; 9 bases match TRBD1. This CDR3 spans 14 amino acids. Losses at the gene ends were 4 bases for V and 4 bases for J; bases not matched to a gene: 2. Germline assignment: CDR1 LGHDT and CDR2 YNNKEL (reference sequence). The CDR3 reads CASSPGQGNQPQHF. The CDR3 nucleotides are TGTGCCAGCAGCCCGGGACAGGGAAATCAGCCCCAGCATTTT.

The rearrangement uses TRBV5-1 and TRBJ2-2, with TRBD2 matching 15 bases. Germline values: CDR1 SGHRS, CDR2 YFSETQ. J was trimmed by 4 bases and V by 6 bases; bases with no gene match: 1. The CDR3 consists of 15 residues. CDR3 in amino acids: CASTGLAGGTGELFF. CDR3 nucleotide sequence: TGCGCCAGCACGGGACTAGCGGGAGGCACCGGGGAGCTGTTTTTT.

This rearrangement joins TRBV7-9 to TRBJ2-1, with 12 bases matching TRBD2. The CDR3 is 15 amino acids. V gave up 2 bases and J gave up 7 bases; unmatched junction bases: 3. Per germline, CDR1 SEHNR and CDR2 FQNEAQ (reference sequence). As DNA, the CDR3 is TGTGCCAGCAGCTTACAACTAGCGGGAGGTAATGAGCAGTTCTTC. It encodes CASSLQLAGGNEQFF.

The gene calls are TRBV28 and TRBJ1-6, with D perhaps TRBD1 (5 bases). CDR3 length: 17 residues. V was pared by 5 bases and J by 5 bases, with 19 bases between. In germline, CDR1 is MDHEN, CDR2 SYDVKM. The CDR3 protein is CASSRNWGLSNNSPLHF. CDR3 in DNA: TGTGCCAGCAGTCGGAACTGGGGACTATCTAATAATTCACCCCTCCACTTT.

This clone has more than one count but fewer than ten. The same CDR3 arises from other DNA sequences in this sample as well. The V call is TRBV24-1, the J call TRBJ1-2; TRBD1 matches 7 bases. V lost 4 bases and J lost 4; bases outside the gene matches: 5. CDR3 length equals 14 residues. Per the germline V gene, CDR1 is KGHDR and CDR2 is SFDVKD. This CDR3 is CATSDQDRFYGYTF. In DNA, the CDR3 is TGTGCCACCAGTGACCAGGACAGGTTCTATGGCTACACCTTC.